The 2 T cell receptor beta chains below come from one sample, sequenced in a study of cytomegalovirus exposure and HLA in healthy donors. Use of 60 Vbeta and 13 Jbeta primers characterized the PCR. Clones were read by immunoSEQ multiplex PCR, and TCRdb kept only the in-frame ones, dropping some. The sample has 35,000 to 45,000 clones; 90% are singletons. Sample: PBMCs. These receptors were collected from a woman between 18 and 29 years old in good health and CMV-seronegative.

The chain couples TRBV28 to TRBJ2-7; TRBD2 aligns across 10 bases. The V segment lost 3 bases and the J segment 4 bases; nucleotides outside the gene matches: 6. Germline assignment: CDR1 MDHEN and CDR2 SYDVKM. This CDR3 comprises 15 residues. DNA of the CDR3: TGTGCCAGCAGTTTTAAGCGGGAGGGCTGGTACGAGCAGTACTTC. As protein: CASSFKREGWYEQYF.

This clone was seen only once. J is TRBJ1-2 and V is TRBV28; possibly TRBD1 for D (6 bases). Between the trimmed V and J ends, which lost 6 bases and 3 bases, there was a span of 14 bases. The CDR3 spans 14 residues. The V gene's germline CDR1 is MDHEN and CDR2 SYDVKM. The CDR3 protein is CASSQGDIDYGYTF. The CDR3 bases are TGTGCCAGCAGCCAAGGGGACATCGACTATGGCTACACCTTC.